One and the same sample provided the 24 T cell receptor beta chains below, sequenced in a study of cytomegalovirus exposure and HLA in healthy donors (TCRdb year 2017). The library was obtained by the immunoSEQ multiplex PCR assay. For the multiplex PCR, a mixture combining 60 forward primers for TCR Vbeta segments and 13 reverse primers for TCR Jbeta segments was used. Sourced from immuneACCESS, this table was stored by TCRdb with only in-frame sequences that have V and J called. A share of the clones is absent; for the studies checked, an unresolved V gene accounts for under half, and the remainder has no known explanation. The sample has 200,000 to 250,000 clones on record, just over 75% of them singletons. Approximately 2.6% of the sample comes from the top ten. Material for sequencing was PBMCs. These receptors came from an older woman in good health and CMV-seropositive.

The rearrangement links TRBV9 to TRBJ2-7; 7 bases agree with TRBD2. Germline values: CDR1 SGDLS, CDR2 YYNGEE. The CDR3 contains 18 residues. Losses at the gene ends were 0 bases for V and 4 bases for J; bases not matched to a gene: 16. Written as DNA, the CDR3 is TGTGCCAGCAGCGTAGATTGGGGTGGCGGGAGCGTTTTTTACGAGCAGTACTTC. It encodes CASSVDWGGGSVFYEQYF. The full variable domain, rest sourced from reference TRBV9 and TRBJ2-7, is DSGVTQTPKHLITATGQRVTLRCSPRSGDLSVYWYQQSLDQGLQFLIQYYNGEERAKGNILERFSAQQFPDLHSELNLSSLELGDSALYFCASSVDWGGGSVFYEQYFGPGTRLTVT.

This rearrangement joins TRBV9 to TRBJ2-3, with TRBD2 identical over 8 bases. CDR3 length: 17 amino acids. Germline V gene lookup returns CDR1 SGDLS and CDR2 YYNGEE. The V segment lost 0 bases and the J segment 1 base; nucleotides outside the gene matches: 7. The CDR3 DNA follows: TGTGCCAGCAGCGTAGGTTGGCGGGGGGACCGCACAGATACGCAGTATTTT. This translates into CASSVGWRGDRTDTQYF.

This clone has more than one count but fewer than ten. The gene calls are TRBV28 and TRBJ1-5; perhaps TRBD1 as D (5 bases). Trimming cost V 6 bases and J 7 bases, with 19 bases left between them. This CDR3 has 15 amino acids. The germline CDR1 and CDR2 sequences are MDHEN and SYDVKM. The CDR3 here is CASSTPSGRGQPQHF. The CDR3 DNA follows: TGTGCCAGCAGCACCCCGTCGGGGAGGGGACAGCCCCAGCATTTT.

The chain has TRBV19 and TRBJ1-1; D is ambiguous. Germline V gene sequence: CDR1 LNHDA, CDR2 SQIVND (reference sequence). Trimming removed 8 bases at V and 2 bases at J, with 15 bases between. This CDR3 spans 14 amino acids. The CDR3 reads CASSNRRTNTEAFF. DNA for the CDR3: TGTGCCAGTTCTAACCGAAGAACCAACACTGAAGCTTTCTTT.

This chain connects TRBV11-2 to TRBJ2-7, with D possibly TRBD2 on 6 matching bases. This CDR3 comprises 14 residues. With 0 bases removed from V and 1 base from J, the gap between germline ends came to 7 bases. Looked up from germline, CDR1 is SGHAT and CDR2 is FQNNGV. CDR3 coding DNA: TGTGCCAGCAGCTTAGATCGGGGGTCCTACGAGCAGTACTTC. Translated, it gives CASSLDRGSYEQYF.

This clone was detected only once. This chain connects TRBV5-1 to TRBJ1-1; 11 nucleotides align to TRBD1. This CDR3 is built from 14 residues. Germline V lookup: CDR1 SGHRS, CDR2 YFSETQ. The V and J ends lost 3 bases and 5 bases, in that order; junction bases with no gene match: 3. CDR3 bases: TGCGCCAGCAGCTACCGGGACAGGGGGACTGAAGCTTTCTTT. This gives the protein CASSYRDRGTEAFF. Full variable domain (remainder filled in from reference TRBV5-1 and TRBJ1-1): KAGVTQTPRYLIKTRGQQVTLSCSPISGHRSVSWYQQTPGQGLQFLFEYFSETQRNKGNFPGRFSGRQFSNSRSEMNVSTLELGDSALYLCASSYRDRGTEAFFGQGTRLTVV.

In DNA, the CDR3 is TGTGCCAGCAGCCCGAATCTCGGTGGTGGAAACACCATATATTTT. Protein: CASSPNLGGGNTIYF. The V call is TRBV4-2, the J call TRBJ1-3; D remains unclear. Germline CDR1 and CDR2: LGHNA and YNFKEQ. The CDR3 contains 15 residues. Trimming cost V 4 bases and J 3 bases, with 13 bases left between them.

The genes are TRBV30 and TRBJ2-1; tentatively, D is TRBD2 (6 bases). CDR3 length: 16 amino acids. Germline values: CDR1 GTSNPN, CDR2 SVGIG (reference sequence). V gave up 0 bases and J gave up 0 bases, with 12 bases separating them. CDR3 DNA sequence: TGTGCCTGGAGTGTCACGGGACTCGCCTCCTACAATGAGCAGTTCTTC. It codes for CAWSVTGLASYNEQFF.

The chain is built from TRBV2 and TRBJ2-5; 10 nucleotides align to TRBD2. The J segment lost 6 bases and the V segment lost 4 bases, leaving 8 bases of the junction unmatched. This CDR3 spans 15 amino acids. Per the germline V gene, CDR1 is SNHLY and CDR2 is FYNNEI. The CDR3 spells CASSGRAGGPKTQYF. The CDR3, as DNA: TGTGCCAGCAGTGGGAGAGCGGGGGGGCCGAAGACCCAGTACTTC.

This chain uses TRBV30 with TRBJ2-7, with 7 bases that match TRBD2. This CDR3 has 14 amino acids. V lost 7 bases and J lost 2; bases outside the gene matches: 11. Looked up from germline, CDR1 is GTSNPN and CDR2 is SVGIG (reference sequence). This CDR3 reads CASTGTTSAYEQYF. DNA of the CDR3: TGTGCCTCCACTGGGACTACCAGCGCCTACGAGCAGTACTTC.

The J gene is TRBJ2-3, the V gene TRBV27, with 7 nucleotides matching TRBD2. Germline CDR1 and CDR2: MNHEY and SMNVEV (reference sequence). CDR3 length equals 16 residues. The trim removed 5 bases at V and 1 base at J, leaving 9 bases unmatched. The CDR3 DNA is TGTGCCAGCAGTCGGGACTACCCGTTAGGCACAGATACGCAGTATTTT. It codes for CASSRDYPLGTDTQYF.

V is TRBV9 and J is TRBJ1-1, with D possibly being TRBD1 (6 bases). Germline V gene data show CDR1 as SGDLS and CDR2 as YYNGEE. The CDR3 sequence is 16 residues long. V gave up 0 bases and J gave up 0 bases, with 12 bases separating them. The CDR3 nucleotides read TGTGCCAGCAGCGTAGGGGGGCGGGGGCTGAACACTGAAGCTTTCTTT. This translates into CASSVGGRGLNTEAFF.

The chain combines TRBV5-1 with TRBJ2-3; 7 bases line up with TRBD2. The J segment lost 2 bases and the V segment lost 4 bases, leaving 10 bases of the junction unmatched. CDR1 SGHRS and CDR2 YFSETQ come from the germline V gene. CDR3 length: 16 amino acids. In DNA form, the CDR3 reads TGCGCCAGCAGCGTAAACCGGGACTATCACACAGATACGCAGTATTTT. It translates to CASSVNRDYHTDTQYF.

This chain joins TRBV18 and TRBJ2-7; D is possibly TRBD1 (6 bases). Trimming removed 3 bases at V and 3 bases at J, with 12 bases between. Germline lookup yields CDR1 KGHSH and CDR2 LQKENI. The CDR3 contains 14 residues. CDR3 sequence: CASSPLRDNYEQYF. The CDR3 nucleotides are TGTGCCAGCTCACCTCTCCGGGACAACTACGAGCAGTACTTC. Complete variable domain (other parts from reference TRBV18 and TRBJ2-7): NAGVMQNPRHLVRRRGQEARLRCSPMKGHSHVYWYRQLPEEGLKFMVYLQKENIIDESGMPKERFSAEFPKEGPSILRIQQVVRGDSAAYFCASSPLRDNYEQYFGPGTRLTVT.

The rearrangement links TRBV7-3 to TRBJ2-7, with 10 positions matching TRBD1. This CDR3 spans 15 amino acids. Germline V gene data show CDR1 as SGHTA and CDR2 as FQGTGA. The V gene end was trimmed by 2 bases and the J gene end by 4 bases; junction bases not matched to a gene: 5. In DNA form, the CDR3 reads TGTGCCAGCAGCTTATCAGGGACAGGGGCATACGAGCAGTACTTC. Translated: CASSLSGTGAYEQYF.

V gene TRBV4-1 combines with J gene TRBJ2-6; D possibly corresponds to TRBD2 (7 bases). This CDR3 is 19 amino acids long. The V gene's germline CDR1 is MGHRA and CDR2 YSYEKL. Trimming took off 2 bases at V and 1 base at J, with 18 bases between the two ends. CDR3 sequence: CASSQHGGRIVSGANVLTF. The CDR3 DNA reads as TGCGCCAGCAGCCAACACGGGGGGCGGATTGTTTCTGGGGCCAACGTCCTGACTTTC.

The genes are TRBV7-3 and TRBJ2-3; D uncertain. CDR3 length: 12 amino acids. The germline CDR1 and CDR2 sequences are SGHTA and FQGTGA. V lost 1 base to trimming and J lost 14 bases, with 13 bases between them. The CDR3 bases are TGTGCCAGCAGCTTAAATGGGCTTGGGTGGTATTTT. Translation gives CASSLNGLGWYF.

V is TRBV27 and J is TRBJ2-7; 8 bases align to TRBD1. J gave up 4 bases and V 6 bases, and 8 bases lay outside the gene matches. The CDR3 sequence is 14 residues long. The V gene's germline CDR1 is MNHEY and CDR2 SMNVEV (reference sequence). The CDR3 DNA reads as TGTGCCAGCAGGTCACAGGGGGTTAAGTACGAGCAGTACTTC. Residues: CASRSQGVKYEQYF.

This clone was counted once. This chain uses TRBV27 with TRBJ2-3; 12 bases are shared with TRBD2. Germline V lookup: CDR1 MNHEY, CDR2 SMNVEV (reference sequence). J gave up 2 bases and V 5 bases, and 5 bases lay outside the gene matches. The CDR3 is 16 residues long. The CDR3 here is CASSRLAGGPTDTQYF. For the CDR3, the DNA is TGTGCCAGCAGTCGTCTAGCGGGAGGGCCCACAGATACGCAGTATTTT.

The CDR3 region has the DNA TGTGCCAGCAGCTTAGGGAAGACTACAACTAATGAAAAACTGTTTTTT. Translating it yields CASSLGKTTTNEKLFF. The V and J genes are TRBV7-9 and TRBJ1-4, with D uncertain. The germline V and J ends were trimmed by 1 base and 0 bases, with 9 bases remaining between them. The CDR3 sequence is 16 residues long. Germline V CDR1 and CDR2: SEHNR, FQNEAQ (reference sequence). The full variable domain, rest sourced from reference TRBV7-9 and TRBJ1-4, is DTGVSQNPRHKITKRGQNVTFRCDPISEHNRLYWYRQTLGQGPEFLTYFQNEAQLEKSRLLSDRFSAERPKGSFSTLEIQRTEQGDSAMYLCASSLGKTTTNEKLFFGSGTQLSVL.

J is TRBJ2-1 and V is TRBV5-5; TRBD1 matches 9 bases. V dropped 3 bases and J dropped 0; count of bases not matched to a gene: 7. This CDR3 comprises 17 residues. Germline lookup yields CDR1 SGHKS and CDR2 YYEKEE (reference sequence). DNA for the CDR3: TGTGCCAGCAGCTGGAACAGGGGGCTCAGCTCCTACAATGAGCAGTTCTTC. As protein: CASSWNRGLSSYNEQFF.

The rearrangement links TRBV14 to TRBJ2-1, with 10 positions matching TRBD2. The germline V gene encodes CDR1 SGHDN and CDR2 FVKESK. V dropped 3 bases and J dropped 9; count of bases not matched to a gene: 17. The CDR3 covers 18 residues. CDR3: CASSHTLRRSSGSTEQFF. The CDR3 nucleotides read TGTGCCAGCAGCCACACCCTCAGGCGGTCTAGCGGGAGCACTGAGCAGTTCTTC. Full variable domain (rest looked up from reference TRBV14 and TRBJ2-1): EAGVTQFPSHSVIEKGQTVTLRCDPISGHDNLYWYRRVMGKEIKFLLHFVKESKQDESGMPNNRFLAERTGGTYSTLKVQPAELEDSGVYFCASSHTLRRSSGSTEQFFGPGTRLTVL.

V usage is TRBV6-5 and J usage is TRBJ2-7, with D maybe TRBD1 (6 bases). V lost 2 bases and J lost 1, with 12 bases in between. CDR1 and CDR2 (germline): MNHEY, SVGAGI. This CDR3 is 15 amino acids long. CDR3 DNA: TGTGCCAGCAGTTACCGGCAGGGGCTATCCTACGAGCAGTACTTC. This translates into CASSYRQGLSYEQYF.

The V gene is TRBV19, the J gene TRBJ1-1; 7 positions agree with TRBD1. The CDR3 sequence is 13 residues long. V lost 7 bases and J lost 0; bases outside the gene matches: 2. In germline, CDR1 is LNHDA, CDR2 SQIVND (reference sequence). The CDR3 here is CASTGQVNTEAFF. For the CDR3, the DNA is TGTGCCAGTACAGGACAGGTGAACACTGAAGCTTTCTTT.